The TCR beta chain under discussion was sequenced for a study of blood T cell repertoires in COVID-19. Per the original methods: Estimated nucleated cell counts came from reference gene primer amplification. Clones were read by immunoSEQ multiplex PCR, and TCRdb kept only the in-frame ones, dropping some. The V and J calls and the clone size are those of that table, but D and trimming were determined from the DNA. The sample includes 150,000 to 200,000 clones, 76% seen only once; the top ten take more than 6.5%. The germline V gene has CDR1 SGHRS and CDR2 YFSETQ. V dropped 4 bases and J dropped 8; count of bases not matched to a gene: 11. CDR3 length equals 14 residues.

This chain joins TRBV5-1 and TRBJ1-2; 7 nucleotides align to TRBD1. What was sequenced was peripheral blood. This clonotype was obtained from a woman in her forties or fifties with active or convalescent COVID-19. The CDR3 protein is CASSPVTGKKGYTF. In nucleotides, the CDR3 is TGCGCCAGCAGCCCGGTGACAGGGAAGAAGGGCTACACCTTC.